The TCR beta chain described here comes from a study of blood T cell repertoires in COVID-19. Looking at the study overall: COVID-19 samples from acute and convalescent phases originated in the United States, Italy and Spain. The analysed material was cDNA or gDNA that came from T cells, B-cell-depleted T cells, or PBMCs.

The CDR3 is 12 residues long. Germline V gene data show CDR1 as SEHNR and CDR2 as FQNEAQ (reference sequence). V gave up 1 base and J gave up 5 bases, with 5 bases separating them. Only in-frame clones appear in the TCRdb table, and some are missing; sequencing was by immunoSEQ multiplex PCR. The profile shows approximately 100,000 clones, approximately 92% of them singletons. This clone came up once. Sequencing input: peripheral blood. The sequence derives from a man between 50 and 59 years old with active COVID-19. The V gene is TRBV7-9, the J gene TRBJ2-5; D gene uncertain. CDR3 sequence (DNA): TGTGCCAGCAGCTTAGTGCAGGAGACCCAGTACTTC. Translated, it gives CASSLVQETQYF. The full variable domain, in which reference TRBV7-9 and TRBJ2-5 provide the parts outside the CDR3, is DTGVSQNPRHKITKRGQNVTFRCDPISEHNRLYWYRQTLGQGPEFLTYFQNEAQLEKSRLLSDRFSAERPKGSFSTLEIQRTEQGDSAMYLCASSLVQETQYFGPGTRLLVL.